This TCR beta chain was recovered during a study of technical replicates of blood from four donors. Germline CDR1 SGHNT, CDR2 YYREEE (reference sequence). V dropped 3 bases and J dropped 4; count of bases not matched to a gene: 3. This CDR3 has 15 amino acids. Libraries were prepared by immunoSEQ multiplex PCR; TCRdb keeps only in-frame clonotypes and omits some of them. The data hold about 80,000 clones, with roughly 93% observed a single time. This sequence joins TRBV5-4 and TRBJ2-1; 11 bases are shared with TRBD2. The TCR comes from a human donor in good health. Sequencing input: T cells isolated from PBMCs. CDR3 residues: CASSSGTSGYNEQFF. The DNA of the CDR3 is TGTGCCAGCAGCTCCGGGACTAGCGGTTACAATGAGCAGTTCTTC. Based on the CDR3 plus reference TRBV5-4 and TRBJ2-1, the full variable domain is ETGVTQSPTHLIKTRGQQVTLRCSSQSGHNTVSWYQQALGQGPQFIFQYYREEENGRGNFPPRFSGLQFPNYSSELNVNALELDDSALYLCASSSGTSGYNEQFFGPGTRLTVL.